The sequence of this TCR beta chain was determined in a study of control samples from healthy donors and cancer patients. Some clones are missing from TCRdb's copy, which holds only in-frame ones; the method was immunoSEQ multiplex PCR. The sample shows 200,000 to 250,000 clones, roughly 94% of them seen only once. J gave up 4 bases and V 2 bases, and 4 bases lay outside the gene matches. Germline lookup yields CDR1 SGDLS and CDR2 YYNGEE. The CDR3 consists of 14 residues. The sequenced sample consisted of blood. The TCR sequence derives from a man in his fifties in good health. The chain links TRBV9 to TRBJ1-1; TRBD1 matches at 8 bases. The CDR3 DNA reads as TGTGCCAGCAGCGTTAGACAGGGGACCACTGAAGCTTTCTTT. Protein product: CASSVRQGTTEAFF.